This is a list of T cell receptor beta chains from one sample in a study of blood T cell repertoires in COVID-19. The data were produced by immunoSEQ multiplex PCR, yet TCRdb's version contains in-frame clones alone and is incomplete. This sample yields approximately 250,000 clones, of which 70% to 90% are seen a single time; 5% to 8% belongs to the top ten. Sequences were obtained from peripheral blood. These receptors came from a woman in her fifties or sixties with active or convalescent COVID-19. CDR3s include the opening cysteine and the closing phenylalanine or tryptophan. D genes are given only for firm matches. Clone size is given for some rows only: seen once, a few or many times, or a class if the clone is expanded.

d_call clone_size j_call v_call cdr3_nt cdr3_aa
. . TRBJ2-3 TRBV6-5 TGTGCCAGCGAGGAGGGAGGAACAGATACGCAGTATTTT CASEEGGTDTQYF
TRBD2 . TRBJ2-2 TRBV19 TGTGCCAGTAGTATAGTAGCTAGCGGGAGGGCTGGCGGGGAGCTGTTTTTT CASSIVASGRAGGELFF
TRBD2 . TRBJ2-5 TRBV11-2 TGTGCCAGCAGCTTCGCCAGCGGGGGGGGAGGAGAGACCCAGTACTTC CASSFASGGGGETQYF
TRBD1 . TRBJ1-4 TRBV13 TGTGCCAGCAGCTCCCGGACAGGGTTTAATGAAAAACTGTTTTTT CASSSRTGFNEKLFF
. . TRBJ2-5 TRBV6-5 TGTGCCAGCGGGGGCTGGGGCGGAGTACAAGAGACCCAGTACTTC CASGGWGGVQETQYF
. . TRBJ2-7 TRBV27 TGTGCCAGCAGTTTACGGCAGGTCGACTACGAGCAGTACTTC CASSLRQVDYEQYF
TRBD1 many TRBJ2-1 TRBV5-6 TGTGCCAGCAGCCAAACGGGACAGGGAGACAATGAGCAGTTCTTC CASSQTGQGDNEQFF
TRBD1 . TRBJ2-5 TRBV28 TGTGCCAGCAGTTTAAGTAGGGGGCAAATTCCTGAGACCCAGTACTTC CASSLSRGQIPETQYF
. . TRBJ2-6 TRBV28 TGTGCCAGCAGTCTACCTAGAATGTCCGGGGCCAACGTCCTGACTTTC CASSLPRMSGANVLTF
. . TRBJ2-2 TRBV6-4 TGTGCCAGCAGTCCCCAGGGGAACACCGGGGAGCTGTTTTTT CASSPQGNTGELFF
TRBD1 few TRBJ2-7 TRBV18 TGTGCCAGCTCACCACCGGCTTACGGGACAGGTCGGAACTACGAGCAGTACTTC CASSPPAYGTGRNYEQYF
. . TRBJ2-2 TRBV28 TGTGCCAGCAGCCCTACCAAAGGGGACACCGGGGAGCTGTTTTTT CASSPTKGDTGELFF
. . TRBJ2-3 TRBV5-4 TGTGCCAGCAGCTTGGCCGAGAGAATAGATACGCAGTATTTT CASSLAERIDTQYF
TRBD2 . TRBJ2-2 TRBV7-8 TGTGCCAGCAGCCTATATAGCGGGGGGGCCTACACCGGGGAGCTGTTTTTT CASSLYSGGAYTGELFF
TRBD2 . TRBJ2-5 TRBV5-1 TGCGCCAGCAGCGCGGGGACTAGCGGGGGGGCCGAAGAGACCCAGTACTTC CASSAGTSGGAEETQYF
. few TRBJ2-2 TRBV19 TGTGCCAGTAGTCAGGGGATAAGCACCGGGGAGCTGTTTTTT CASSQGISTGELFF
TRBD1 . TRBJ1-2 TRBV3-1/TRBV3-2 TGTGCCAGCAGCCTTTACGGACAGGGAGCATTCTATGGCTACACCTTC CASSLYGQGAFYGYTF
TRBD1 . TRBJ1-2 TRBV11-3 TGTGCCAGCAGCCCCCGGGACAGGGGGGCCTATGGCTACACCTTC CASSPRDRGAYGYTF
TRBD2 . TRBJ2-2 TRBV2 TGTGCCAGCACCGCTACGGGGGGGGACACCGGGGAGCTGTTTTTT CASTATGGDTGELFF
. . TRBJ1-2 TRBV4-1 TGCGCCAGCAGCCCTACCCAGGGATCAAGCTATGGCTACACCTTC CASSPTQGSSYGYTF
. . TRBJ1-1 TRBV18 TGTGCCAGCTCACCCCGGGGACTCAACACTGAAGCTTTCTTT CASSPRGLNTEAFF
. . TRBJ2-2 TRBV5-4 TGTGCCAGCAGCTTGATCGCGGGCGCATGGATAACCGGGGAGCTGTTTTTT CASSLIAGAWITGELFF
. . TRBJ1-2 TRBV3-1/TRBV3-2 TGTGCCAGCAGCCAAGATTCCAGGCTAACTAACTATGGCTACACCTTC CASSQDSRLTNYGYTF
TRBD2 once TRBJ2-1 TRBV11-2 TGTGCCAGCCAACTAGCGGGAGCGGTCAATGAGCAGTTCTTC CASQLAGAVNEQFF
. . TRBJ1-5 TRBV5-8 TGTGCCAGCAGCTTAAGAGGCCAGCCCCAGCATTTT CASSLRGQPQHF
. . TRBJ1-2 TRBV6-1 TGTGCCAGCAGTGAAATTCGGGTAGGAGGCTACACCTTC CASSEIRVGGYTF
TRBD1 . TRBJ2-2 TRBV11-2 TGTGCCAGCAGCCCGCCCCAGGGGGAGAACACCGGGGAGCTGTTTTTT CASSPPQGENTGELFF
. . TRBJ2-2 TRBV30 TGTGCCTGGAGTGTATGGGGGAGGTCCGGGGAGCTGTTTTTT CAWSVWGRSGELFF
. . TRBJ1-6 TRBV18 TGTGCCAGTTCCCTTTTGGGGCAGTCAAATTCACCCCTCCACTTT CASSLLGQSNSPLHF
. . TRBJ1-2 TRBV3-1/TRBV3-2 TGTGCCAGCAGCCAAGATCGGAGGCACGGCTACACCTTC CASSQDRRHGYTF
. . TRBJ1-4 TRBV6-4 TGTGCCACCGAGGGAGGGAACGAAAAACTGTTTTTT CATEGGNEKLFF
. once TRBJ2-2 TRBV5-1 TGCGCCAGCAGCTTCGGCGGTTTGCATGGCACCGGGGAGCTGTTTTTT CASSFGGLHGTGELFF
TRBD1 few TRBJ2-1 TRBV19 TGTGCCAGTAGTATTACAGGGGGCTACAATGAGCAGTTCTTC CASSITGGYNEQFF
TRBD2 . TRBJ2-7 TRBV5-8 TGTGCCAGCAGCTTAGGGAAACTAGCGGGATACGAGCAGTACTTC CASSLGKLAGYEQYF
TRBD2 . TRBJ2-3 TRBV6-5 TGTGCCAGCAGTTCCAACGGGGGGTCCTACACAGATACGCAGTATTTT CASSSNGGSYTDTQYF
. once TRBJ1-4 TRBV9 TGTGCCAGCAGCCAACAGGGTTCCCCAAATGAAAAACTGTTTTTT CASSQQGSPNEKLFF
. . TRBJ1-3 TRBV5-4 TGTGCCAGCAGCTTGGCCGGGGGGCAGGGCGGAAACACCATATATTTT CASSLAGGQGGNTIYF
. . TRBJ2-7 TRBV30 TGTGCCTGGACAGGGGTGAAAAACTTAAGGGGCTACTACGAGCAGTACTTC CAWTGVKNLRGYYEQYF
. . TRBJ1-2 TRBV6-5 TGTGCCAGCAGTTATGCGCTTATCTATGGCTACACCTTC CASSYALIYGYTF
TRBD1 . TRBJ1-5 TRBV6-1 TGTGCCAGCAGTGAAGCTCCTTCAGACAGGGGCGCCAATCAGCCCCAGCATTTT CASSEAPSDRGANQPQHF
. . TRBJ2-4 TRBV12-5 TGTGCTAGTGGTTTGGTACGGGGCATTCAGTACTTC CASGLVRGIQYF
. . TRBJ1-1 TRBV19 TGTGCCAGTAGTATAGACACCGCGGCACCGGGACACCCCATGAACACTGAAGCTTTCTTT CASSIDTAAPGHPMNTEAFF
. once TRBJ1-5 TRBV7-2 TGTGCCAGCAGCTTTGGGGGACACGGTCAGCCCCAGCATTTT CASSFGGHGQPQHF
TRBD1 . TRBJ1-2 TRBV5-1 TGCGCCAGCAGTCCGGACAGGGATTATGGCTACACCTTC CASSPDRDYGYTF
. few TRBJ1-2 TRBV5-4 TGTGCCAGCAGCTTGGAGTTAGCTAACTATGGCTACACCTTC CASSLELANYGYTF
. . TRBJ1-5 TRBV6-5 TGTGCCAGCAGTTATGGGAGGGGCTCGGGCAATCAGCCCCAGCATTTT CASSYGRGSGNQPQHF
TRBD1 . TRBJ1-6 TRBV7-9 TGTGCCAGCAGTTACGGACAGGGCTATAATTCACCCCTCCACTTT CASSYGQGYNSPLHF
TRBD2 . TRBJ2-7 TRBV9 TGTGCCAGCGGAAGCGGGAGCGAGTACGAGCAGTACTTC CASGSGSEYEQYF
. once TRBJ2-3 TRBV10-3 TGTGCCATCAGTGAGTCGATTGCGGATACGCAGTATTTT CAISESIADTQYF
. few TRBJ2-1 TRBV7-9 TGTGCCAGCAGCTTAGTCCCCAGCGGTGGGGATGAGCAGTTCTTC CASSLVPSGGDEQFF
. . TRBJ2-7 TRBV11-3 TGTGCCAGCAGCTTAGGAGGTATAACACCCACCTATGAGCAGTACTTC CASSLGGITPTYEQYF
TRBD1 . TRBJ2-2 TRBV18 TGTGCCAGCTCACCCGTCCAGTATACCCTTTACAGGGGCGGTAACACCGGGGAGCTGTTTTTT CASSPVQYTLYRGGNTGELFF
. . TRBJ1-1 TRBV11-2 TGTGCCAGCAGCCACAGGGAATATGTGAGCACTGAAGCTTTCTTT CASSHREYVSTEAFF
TRBD1 . TRBJ1-1 TRBV2 TGTGCCAGCAGCGAACAGGGGTACACTGAAGCTTTCTTT CASSEQGYTEAFF